The 32 T cell receptor beta chains listed next were all sequenced from one sample in a study of T cell responses to AZD1222 COVID-19 vaccine. Assay used: immunoSEQ multiplex PCR; TCRdb lists only in-frame clones, some missing. The data hold roughly 120,000 clones, with about nine tenths observed a single time. This specimen was peripheral blood, taken on day 0 of AZD1222 vaccination. The receptor set was obtained from an adult in good health.

CDR3 residues: CSVEDRLNTEAFF. The CDR3 DNA sequence: TGCAGCGTTGAAGATCGGCTGAACACTGAAGCTTTCTTT. This chain connects TRBV29-1 to TRBJ1-1; no firm D call. Germline loops: CDR1 SQVTM, CDR2 ANQGSEA. The CDR3 consists of 13 residues. V was clipped by 0 bases and J by 0 bases, with 5 bases between them.

The rearrangement links TRBV6-7 to TRBJ2-1, with D perhaps matching TRBD1 or TRBD2 (5 bases each). TRBV6-7 falls under the ORF class, with uncertain function. Trimming shortened V by 4 bases and J by 9 bases, and 22 bases separated the two germline ends. The CDR3 covers 16 residues. The CDR3 sequence is CASSCPGTEGNCEQFF. CDR3 DNA: TGTGCCAGCAGTTGCCCTGGGACCGAGGGGAACTGTGAGCAGTTCTTC.

This clone was counted once. This chain joins TRBV19 and TRBJ1-3; no reliable D call. There are 16 residues in the CDR3. CDR1 and CDR2 (germline): LNHDA, SQIVND (reference sequence). V was clipped by 3 bases and J by 0 bases, with 12 bases between them. The CDR3 here is CASSIGVLPSGNTIYF. CDR3 DNA sequence: TGTGCCAGTAGTATTGGCGTCCTCCCCTCTGGAAACACCATATATTTT.

V usage is TRBV10-2 and J usage is TRBJ2-7; 7 bases are shared with TRBD1. From germline, CDR1 is WSHSY and CDR2 SAAADI. V trimming: 3 bases; J trimming: 2 bases; junction bases outside the gene matches: 7. This CDR3 region has 15 residues. Here the CDR3 reads CASSDPDRSAYEQYF. CDR3 nucleotide sequence: TGCGCCAGCAGTGATCCGGACAGGAGCGCCTACGAGCAGTACTTC.

V gene TRBV5-4 combines with J gene TRBJ2-5; 10 bases are a match to TRBD2. The J segment lost 4 bases and the V segment lost 3 bases, leaving 3 bases of the junction unmatched. CDR1 is SGHNT, CDR2 YYREEE, per germline (reference sequence). The CDR3 has 14 residues. CDR3 nucleotides: TGTGCCAGCAGCTGGACTAGCGGAGCAGAGACCCAGTACTTC. This translates into CASSWTSGAETQYF.

The rearrangement joins TRBV12-2 to TRBJ2-7. TRBV12-2 is designated a pseudogene. This CDR3 spans 11 amino acids. Written as DNA, the CDR3 is TGTGCAAGTCGCTCGACGTACGAGCAGTACTTC. It is translated as CASRSTYEQYF.

This chain uses TRBV2 with TRBJ1-1; the D gene is possibly TRBD1 (5 bases). In germline, CDR1 is SNHLY, CDR2 FYNNEI. V lost 0 bases, J lost 3 bases, and 14 bases lay in between. The length of the CDR3 is 16 residues. CDR3 protein: CASSEALGGSDTEAFF. As DNA, the CDR3 is TGTGCCAGCAGTGAAGCGCTCGGGGGGAGCGACACTGAAGCTTTCTTT. The full variable domain, with the rest looked up from reference TRBV2 and TRBJ1-1, is EPEVTQTPSHQVTQMGQEVILRCVPISNHLYFYWYRQILGQKVEFLVSFYNNEISEKSEIFDDQFSVERPDGSNFTLKIRSTKLEDSAMYFCASSEALGGSDTEAFFGQGTRLTVV.

In this sample, this clone turned up a few times. J is TRBJ1-1 and V is TRBV28; D gene ambiguous. CDR3 length: 12 residues. V lost 8 bases to trimming and J lost 1 base, with 8 bases between them. CDR1 is MDHEN, CDR2 SYDVKM, per germline. CDR3 nucleotides: TGTGCCAGCCTCGCGGGGAACACTGAAGCTTTCTTT. Translation: CASLAGNTEAFF.

This clone has only one observation. The V gene is TRBV19, the J gene TRBJ1-5; 9 positions match TRBD1. CDR1 and CDR2 from the germline V gene are LNHDA and SQIVND (reference sequence). V lost 4 bases to trimming and J lost 2 bases; unmatched junction nucleotides: 0. This CDR3 has 14 residues. The CDR3 DNA is TGTGCCAGTAGTAGGGACAGGGGCAATCAGCCCCAGCATTTT. Translation gives CASSRDRGNQPQHF.

The rearrangement links TRBV10-3 to TRBJ1-5; no clear D. CDR1 and CDR2 from the germline V gene are ENHRY and SYGVKD. The CDR3 is made up of 15 amino acids. Trimming removed 2 bases from V and 6 bases from J, with 14 bases in between. CDR3 DNA: TGTGCCATCAGTGAGGGGCAAGGGCCACCTCAGCCCCAGCATTTT. This sequence encodes CAISEGQGPPQPQHF.

This clone has just a few counts. This chain uses TRBV5-5 with TRBJ2-1; D ambiguous. The CDR3 totals 14 residues. Per the germline V gene, CDR1 is SGHKS and CDR2 is YYEKEE (reference sequence). The V and J ends lost 1 base and 5 bases respectively, with 10 bases between them. CDR3: CASSLLVINNEQFF. As DNA, the CDR3 is TGTGCCAGCAGCTTGTTGGTGATCAACAATGAGCAGTTCTTC.

The chain employs TRBV5-4 and TRBJ1-5, with 8 bases matching TRBD1. V gave up 3 bases and J gave up 4 bases; unmatched junction bases: 3. This CDR3 spans 14 amino acids. Germline assignment: CDR1 SGHNT and CDR2 YYREEE (reference sequence). CDR3: CASSSDRGNQPQHF. The DNA of the CDR3 is TGTGCCAGCAGCTCCGACAGGGGTAATCAGCCCCAGCATTTT.

V is TRBV4-3 and J is TRBJ2-2, with D possibly being TRBD2 (5 bases). The V end lost 1 base, the J end lost 7 bases, and 16 bases lay between the germline ends. Germline V CDR1 and CDR2: LGHNA, YSLEER. The CDR3 sequence is 16 residues long. The CDR3 loop is CASSQAASYTGGELFF. The CDR3 coding sequence is TGCGCCAGCAGCCAAGCCGCTAGCTATACCGGCGGGGAGCTGTTTTTT.

This sequence joins TRBV7-9 and TRBJ2-3, with 10 positions matching TRBD2. CDR1 and CDR2 from the germline V gene are SEHNR and FQNEAQ (reference sequence). J was trimmed by 0 bases and V by 5 bases; bases with no gene match: 5. The CDR3 runs 16 residues. The CDR3 DNA is TGTGCCAGCAGCGAAACTAGCGGGGCAAGCACAGATACGCAGTATTTT. Protein: CASSETSGASTDTQYF.

V is TRBV11-2 and J is TRBJ1-1; 9 bases are shared with TRBD1. CDR3 length: 15 amino acids. Per the germline V gene, CDR1 is SGHAT and CDR2 is FQNNGV. V trimming: 1 base; J trimming: 0 bases; junction bases outside the gene matches: 0. CDR3 residues: CASSLGDRVNTEAFF. The CDR3 DNA is TGTGCCAGCAGCTTAGGGGACAGGGTGAACACTGAAGCTTTCTTT.

The rearrangement uses TRBV27 and TRBJ1-5, with 7 positions matching TRBD1. V lost 4 bases and J lost 5; bases outside the gene matches: 2. The CDR3 runs to 13 residues. Germline V gene lookup returns CDR1 MNHEY and CDR2 SMNVEV (reference sequence). The CDR3 region has the DNA TGTGCCAGCAGTTCGACAGGGCATCAGCCCCAGCATTTT. The encoded protein is CASSSTGHQPQHF.

In the case of this clone: The identical CDR3 is also encoded by other nucleotide sequences in the sample. The V and J genes are TRBV6-6 and TRBJ2-1; no definite D call. In germline, CDR1 is MNHNY, CDR2 SVGAGI (reference sequence). The CDR3 totals 12 residues. V gave up 6 bases and J gave up 2 bases, with 5 bases separating them. The CDR3 loop is CASSRPYNEQFF. CDR3 sequence (DNA): TGTGCCAGCAGCCGGCCCTACAATGAGCAGTTCTTC.

The genes are TRBV5-1 and TRBJ1-2; D is uncertain. In germline, CDR1 is SGHRS, CDR2 YFSETQ. This CDR3 comprises 12 residues. V was pared by 3 bases and J by 5 bases, with 8 bases between. CDR3 nucleotide sequence: TGCGCCAGCAGCTCGGACCAATATGGCTACACCTTC. The encoded protein is CASSSDQYGYTF.

The rearrangement uses TRBV10-3 and TRBJ2-7; 8 bases line up with TRBD1. From germline, CDR1 is ENHRY and CDR2 SYGVKD. CDR3 length: 15 residues. J was trimmed by 2 bases and V by 4 bases; bases with no gene match: 7. CDR3 residues: CAISVPGQVAYEQYF. DNA of the CDR3: TGTGCCATCAGTGTTCCGGGACAGGTCGCCTACGAGCAGTACTTC.

The chain carries TRBV7-2 and TRBJ1-3, with 7 bases aligning to TRBD1. Germline V lookup: CDR1 SGHTA, CDR2 FQGNSA. The CDR3 length is 14 residues. V lost 8 bases to trimming and J lost 0 bases; unmatched junction nucleotides: 4. The CDR3 region is CASGGTASGNTIYF. The CDR3 DNA is TGTGCCAGCGGTGGGACAGCCTCTGGAAACACCATATATTTT.

The chain links TRBV29-1 to TRBJ1-5, with 7 bases lining up with TRBD1. With V trimmed by 7 bases and J by 4 bases, 7 bases remained unmatched. The CDR3 extends over 13 amino acids. Germline V CDR1 and CDR2: SQVTM, ANQGSEA. CDR3 in amino acids: CSAGTEKNQPQHF. The CDR3 DNA reads as TGCAGCGCAGGGACAGAAAAAAATCAGCCCCAGCATTTT.

The V call is TRBV7-2, the J call TRBJ2-7, with D unresolved. CDR3 length: 14 residues. Germline V gene lookup returns CDR1 SGHTA and CDR2 FQGNSA. V was shortened by 3 bases and J by 0 bases, with 9 bases between the two germline ends. This chain's CDR3 is CASSFPVASYEQYF. The CDR3, as DNA: TGTGCCAGCAGCTTCCCGGTAGCCTCCTACGAGCAGTACTTC.

The gene calls are TRBV19 and TRBJ1-5; TRBD1 agrees at 10 bases. The CDR3 has 15 amino acids. Germline CDR1 and CDR2: LNHDA and SQIVND (reference sequence). Trimming removed 6 bases from V and 7 bases from J; junction bases left unmatched: 9. The CDR3 protein is CASSFTWTGGQPQHF. The CDR3 DNA is TGTGCCAGTAGCTTCACTTGGACAGGGGGACAGCCCCAGCATTTT.

The chain uses TRBV19 and TRBJ1-2; TRBD1 is a possible D gene (5 bases). This CDR3 contains 14 residues. The ends were cut back, 2 bases at V and 4 bases at J, with 11 bases in the middle. Germline V gene sequence: CDR1 LNHDA, CDR2 SQIVND (reference sequence). As DNA, the CDR3 is TGTGCCAGTAGTATATATCCAGGGATCTATGGCTACACCTTC. It encodes CASSIYPGIYGYTF.

This clone appeared once. The chain recombines TRBV5-1 with TRBJ2-3; tentatively, D is TRBD2 (6 bases). The CDR3 length is 13 residues. Germline CDR1 SGHRS, CDR2 YFSETQ. V lost 4 bases and J lost 0, with 6 bases in between. The CDR3 nucleotides read TGCGCCAGCAGCAGCGGGAGCACAGATACGCAGTATTTT. Translated, it gives CASSSGSTDTQYF. Full variable domain (remainder filled in from reference TRBV5-1 and TRBJ2-3): KAGVTQTPRYLIKTRGQQVTLSCSPISGHRSVSWYQQTPGQGLQFLFEYFSETQRNKGNFPGRFSGRQFSNSRSEMNVSTLELGDSALYLCASSSGSTDTQYFGPGTRLTVL.

CDR3 loop: CASSQDRGEWNTIYF. In DNA, the CDR3 is TGCGCCAGCAGCCAAGACAGGGGCGAGTGGAACACCATATATTTT. V usage is TRBV4-3 and J usage is TRBJ1-3, with a weak D call TRBD1 (6 bases). CDR3 length equals 15 residues. Looked up from germline, CDR1 is LGHNA and CDR2 is YSLEER. Trimming took off 0 bases at V and 7 bases at J, with 13 bases between the two ends.

The chain carries TRBV28 and TRBJ2-1; TRBD2 matches at 9 bases. Losses at the gene ends were 3 bases for V and 9 bases for J; bases not matched to a gene: 15. CDR3 length equals 17 residues. Germline V gene sequence: CDR1 MDHEN, CDR2 SYDVKM. CDR3 loop: CASSFMSPLAGFLEQFF. The CDR3 bases are TGTGCCAGCAGTTTTATGTCTCCCCTAGCGGGGTTCCTTGAGCAGTTCTTC.

The chain joins TRBV9 to TRBJ2-2; a possible D gene is TRBD2 (6 bases). The CDR3 runs to 13 residues. CDR1 is SGDLS and CDR2 is YYNGEE in the germline V gene. V lost 5 bases and J 4 bases, leaving 9 bases between the germline ends. The CDR3 loop is CASRAGGTGELFF. DNA of the CDR3: TGTGCCAGCAGGGCCGGGGGCACCGGGGAGCTGTTTTTT.

The rearrangement joins TRBV27 to TRBJ2-7; 7 bases agree with TRBD2. The CDR3 has 14 residues. V shed 2 bases and J 1 base; nucleotides not matched to a gene: 2. Germline CDR1 reads MNHEY; CDR2 reads SMNVEV (reference sequence). The CDR3 sequence is CASSLGGVSYEQYF. CDR3 sequence (DNA): TGTGCCAGCAGTTTAGGGGGGGTGTCCTACGAGCAGTACTTC.

The CDR3 sequence: CASSPLPHGAQYGYTF. The CDR3 DNA sequence: TGTGCCAGCAGCCCGCTCCCCCATGGGGCCCAATATGGCTACACCTTC. The chain employs TRBV7-8 and TRBJ1-2; a possible D gene is TRBD1 (5 bases). The CDR3 contains 16 residues. Germline loops: CDR1 SGHVS, CDR2 FQNEAQ. Trimming left V 5 bases short and J 5 bases short, with 21 bases between.

On this clone itself: Other nucleotide sequences in the sample specify the same CDR3. The J gene is TRBJ1-4, the V gene TRBV5-4, with TRBD1 matching over 9 bases. With V trimmed by 4 bases and J by 8 bases, 6 bases remained unmatched. Germline CDR1 reads SGHNT; CDR2 reads YYREEE (reference sequence). This CDR3 has 14 residues. This chain's CDR3 is CASSLQGAEEKLFF. CDR3 bases: TGTGCCAGCAGCCTACAGGGGGCCGAGGAAAAACTGTTTTTT.

This clone was seen only a few times. The chain has TRBV7-2 and TRBJ2-7, with TRBD2 as a possible D gene (5 bases). In germline, CDR1 is SGHTA, CDR2 FQGNSA. The CDR3 is 16 amino acids. Trimming took 1 base from V and 0 from J, leaving 13 bases between them. CDR3 sequence: CASSLGHGLSSYEQYF. The CDR3 nucleotides are TGTGCCAGCAGCTTAGGGCATGGACTCAGCTCCTACGAGCAGTACTTC.